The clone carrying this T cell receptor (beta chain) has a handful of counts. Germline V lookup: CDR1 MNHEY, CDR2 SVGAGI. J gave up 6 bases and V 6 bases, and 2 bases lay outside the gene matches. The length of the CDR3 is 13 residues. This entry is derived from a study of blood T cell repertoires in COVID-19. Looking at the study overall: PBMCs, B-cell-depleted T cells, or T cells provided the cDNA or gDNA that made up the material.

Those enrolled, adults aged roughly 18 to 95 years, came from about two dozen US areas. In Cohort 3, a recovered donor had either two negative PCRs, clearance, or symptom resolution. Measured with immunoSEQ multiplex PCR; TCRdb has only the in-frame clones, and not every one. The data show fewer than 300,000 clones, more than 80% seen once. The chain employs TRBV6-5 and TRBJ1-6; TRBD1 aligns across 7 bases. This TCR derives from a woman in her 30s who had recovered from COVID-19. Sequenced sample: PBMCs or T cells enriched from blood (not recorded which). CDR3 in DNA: TGTGCCAGCAGCCGGGACAGTAATTCACCCCTCCACTTT. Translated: CASSRDSNSPLHF.